Detailed here is one T cell receptor beta chain. The antigen is not known. The CDR3 is cut off 3 residues early in the read; its end comes from the germline J gene. Only in-frame clones appear in the TCRdb table, and some are missing; sequencing was by immunoSEQ multiplex PCR. This table holds some 15,000 clones. The data belong to a study of T cells in women clearing cervical HPV infection. Study details: Women with histologically confirmed HPV16-related CIN3 or worse, 2 with invasive cancer, served as cases. Findings and caveats of the study: It is unknown whether associations predate infection; no effector/memory or HPV-specific sorting. CIN3+ cases had significantly higher TCR repertoire richness than controls, but evenness did not differ.

The CDR3 has 15 residues. Per the germline V gene, CDR1 is MGHRA and CDR2 is YSYEKL. The V end was cut by 1 base, the J end by 2 bases, with 11 bases between. Sequenced: blood buffy coat. The source of this sequence is a woman between 18 and 70 years old with a cervical HPV16 infection that either progressed to CIN3+ or cleared (not recorded which). The chain joins TRBV4-1 to TRBJ1-2; D possibly corresponds to TRBD1 (6 bases). CDR3: CASSQVPGQNYGYTF. The sequenced part of the CDR3 DNA is TGCGCCAGCAGCCAAGTACCCGGACAGAACTATGGC.